This TCR beta chain originates from a study of OX40 agonist ivuxolimab in advanced cancers. Study-level background: 30% to 40% of patients had received prior checkpoint inhibitor therapy.

If patients had autoimmune disease history or systemic immunosuppression, they were excluded. Germline V gene lookup returns CDR1 SGHTS and CDR2 YDEGEE. The CDR3 is 13 residues long. Between the trimmed V and J ends, which lost 0 bases and 6 bases, there was a span of 9 bases. Some clones are missing from TCRdb's copy, which holds only in-frame ones; the method was immunoSEQ multiplex PCR. The table shows around 12,000 clones, with over 80% occurring only once. The rearrangement links TRBV5-8 to TRBJ2-5; D gene ambiguous. The sequence derives from an adult with an advanced solid tumor such as melanoma, head and neck, liver or kidney cancer. This specimen consisted of CD4+ or CD8+ T cells sorted from blood, obtained in a trial of the OX40 agonist ivuxolimab. The CDR3 protein is CASSLAGWQTQYF. The CDR3 DNA follows: TGTGCCAGCAGCTTGGCTGGCTGGCAGACCCAGTACTTC.